Listed here are 17 T cell receptor beta chains from one sample, sequenced in a study of response to subunit inactivated influenza vaccine. TCRdb analysed the RT-PCR reads with MiXCR anew, one entry per CDR3 protein. The repertoire includes 500,000 to 550,000 distinct CDR3 sequences, around 21% of them detected once, and under 3.5% sits in the top ten. These same records also appear under a second study, on T cells expressing NK-cell markers. From that second work: UMIs were included in TCR beta cDNA generated by 5'RACE template switching.

The specimen was CD4+ T cells sorted from PBMCs, collected 12 days after vaccination. These TCRs come from a man between 45 and 60 years old who received an inactivated influenza vaccine.

The sample holds a few counts of this clonotype. The V call is TRBV20-1, the J call TRBJ2-1; 7 bases fit TRBD2. Germline V gives CDR1 DFQATT, CDR2 SNEGSKA (reference sequence). CDR3 size: 15 residues. V was pared by 3 bases and J by 2 bases, with 7 bases of the junction left unmatched. Here the CDR3 reads CSASVPAGPYNEQFF. Here the CDR3 DNA reads TGCAGTGCTAGTGTCCCAGCGGGGCCCTACAATGAGCAGTTCTTC.

The CDR3 bases are TGCGCCAGCAGCCTCCAAGGAAATGAAAAACTGTTTTTT. Translating gives CASSLQGNEKLFF. The chain couples TRBV5-1 to TRBJ1-4; D unclear. Germline CDR1 reads SGHRS; CDR2 reads YFSETQ. The length of the CDR3 is 13 residues. V was trimmed by 4 bases and J by 5 bases, leaving 9 bases between them. Supplemented by reference TRBV5-1 and TRBJ1-4, the full variable domain reads KAGVTQTPRYLIKTRGQQVTLSCSPISGHRSVSWYQQTPGQGLQFLFEYFSETQRNKGNFPGRFSGRQFSNSRSEMNVSTLELGDSALYLCASSLQGNEKLFFGSGTQLSVL.

The chain joins TRBV9 to TRBJ2-3, with 12 nucleotides matching TRBD2. The germline V gene encodes CDR1 SGDLS and CDR2 YYNGEE. The V gene end was trimmed by 3 bases and the J gene end by 0 bases; junction bases not matched to a gene: 8. This CDR3 spans 18 amino acids. The CDR3: CASSATSGGTPSTDTQYF. CDR3 DNA: TGTGCCAGCAGCGCGACTAGCGGGGGAACCCCTAGCACAGATACGCAGTATTTT.

This clonotype came up a few times. The V call is TRBV2, the J call TRBJ1-1, with 8 bases aligning to TRBD1. The trim removed 8 bases at V and 4 bases at J, leaving 12 bases unmatched. This CDR3 comprises 15 residues. CDR1 and CDR2 (germline): SNHLY, FYNNEI. The CDR3 reads CASLSSYRGGTEAFF. CDR3 coding DNA: TGTGCCAGCCTCTCTTCGTACAGGGGGGGCACTGAAGCTTTCTTT.

In its sample, this clonotype was seen a few times. V is TRBV3-1 and J is TRBJ2-7; D is perhaps TRBD2 (5 bases). The ends were cut back, 1 base at V and 2 bases at J, with 15 bases in the middle. The CDR3 totals 16 residues. The V gene's germline CDR1 is LGHDT and CDR2 YNNKEL (reference sequence). CDR3 sequence reads: CASSQVHRGFTYEQYF. The CDR3 DNA is TGTGCCAGCAGCCAAGTCCATCGGGGATTTACCTACGAGCAGTACTTC.

V usage is TRBV15 and J usage is TRBJ2-5, with 7 bases lining up with TRBD2. From germline, CDR1 is LNHNV and CDR2 YYDKDF (reference sequence). The length of the CDR3 is 15 residues. V lost 2 bases, J lost 2 bases, and 5 bases stayed unmatched. DNA of the CDR3: TGTGCCACCAGCAGAAATATAGCGGGTCAAGAGACCCAGTACTTC. Translating gives CATSRNIAGQETQYF.

In its sample, this clonotype was seen once. This chain uses TRBV5-1 with TRBJ2-5, with D perhaps matching TRBD1 or TRBD2 (5 bases each). The germline CDR1 and CDR2 sequences are SGHRS and YFSETQ. V lost 0 bases and J lost 0, with 9 bases in between. The CDR3 is 15 residues long. This CDR3 is CASSLVGEYQETQYF. The CDR3 DNA sequence: TGCGCCAGCAGCTTGGTGGGGGAGTACCAAGAGACCCAGTACTTC.

This clonotype appeared a few times. The chain employs TRBV9 and TRBJ2-1; the D gene is possibly TRBD2 (6 bases). This CDR3 spans 15 amino acids. Germline CDR1 is SGDLS and CDR2 is YYNGEE. V lost 0 bases, J lost 7 bases, and 14 bases lay in between. The CDR3 DNA reads as TGTGCCAGCAGCGTAGGGGGGGATTCGTTTAATGAGCAGTTCTTC. It codes for CASSVGGDSFNEQFF. Variable domain in full (rest from reference TRBV9 and TRBJ2-1): DSGVTQTPKHLITATGQRVTLRCSPRSGDLSVYWYQQSLDQGLQFLIQYYNGEERAKGNILERFSAQQFPDLHSELNLSSLELGDSALYFCASSVGGDSFNEQFFGPGTRLTVL.

The rearrangement uses TRBV20-1 and TRBJ2-2, with D possibly being TRBD2 (7 bases). V lost 2 bases and J 2 bases, leaving 15 bases between the germline ends. The CDR3 extends over 16 amino acids. Germline lookup yields CDR1 DFQATT and CDR2 SNEGSKA (reference sequence). As DNA, the CDR3 is TGCAGTGCTAGAAGAGGGGGGGGACTTAACACCGGGGAGCTGTTTTTT. This gives the protein CSARRGGGLNTGELFF.

The V and J genes are TRBV7-2 and TRBJ1-2; D gene uncertain. V dropped 5 bases and J dropped 7 bases, with 17 bases sitting between them. This CDR3 has 14 residues. Germline values: CDR1 SGHTA, CDR2 FQGNSA. This chain's CDR3 is CASSPMGPRTGYTF. CDR3 nucleotides: TGTGCCAGCAGCCCCATGGGCCCCAGGACTGGCTACACCTTC. Full variable domain (rest looked up from reference TRBV7-2 and TRBJ1-2): GAGVSQSPSNKVTEKGKDVELRCDPISGHTALYWYRQSLGQGLEFLIYFQGNSAPDKSGLPSDRFSAERTGGSVSTLTIQRTQQEDSAVYLCASSPMGPRTGYTFGSGTRLTVV.

The CDR3 sequence: CASSLRVGGNTEAFF. CDR3 nucleotide sequence: TGTGCCAGCTCACTCCGGGTGGGTGGGAACACTGAAGCTTTCTTT. The gene calls are TRBV18 and TRBJ1-1, with D uncertain. With 4 bases removed from V and 1 base from J, the gap between germline ends came to 13 bases. The CDR3 extends over 15 amino acids. Germline CDR1 KGHSH, CDR2 LQKENI.

This clonotype has only a few counts. The rearrangement uses TRBV18 and TRBJ2-5; D unresolved. V was trimmed by 4 bases and J by 5 bases, leaving 11 bases between them. CDR3 length equals 13 residues. Germline CDR1 and CDR2: KGHSH and LQKENI. In DNA form, the CDR3 reads TGTGCCAGCTCACAAGGCACCCGGGAGACCCAGTACTTC. Its translation: CASSQGTRETQYF.

The chain employs TRBV4-1 and TRBJ2-7; TRBD1 matches at 11 bases. Germline CDR1 reads MGHRA; CDR2 reads YSYEKL. The CDR3 has 14 residues. V lost 5 bases, J lost 5 bases, and 5 bases stayed unmatched. The CDR3: CASSSRTGGDEQYF. The CDR3 DNA follows: TGCGCCAGCAGCTCGCGGACAGGGGGCGACGAGCAGTACTTC.

This clonotype was detected only a few times. The chain couples TRBV5-1 to TRBJ2-2, with a weak D call TRBD2 (5 bases). The CDR3 length is 15 residues. V was shortened by 3 bases and J by 2 bases, with 11 bases between the two germline ends. Germline CDR1 reads SGHRS; CDR2 reads YFSETQ. The chain's CDR3 is CASSSRTSNTGELFF. The CDR3 region has the DNA TGCGCCAGCAGCTCCAGGACTTCTAACACCGGGGAGCTGTTTTTT.

This clonotype appeared a few times. The chain employs TRBV24-1 and TRBJ1-1; D might be TRBD1 (5 bases). The germline gives CDR1 KGHDR, CDR2 SFDVKD. V shed 2 bases and J shed 5 bases, with 14 bases lying between them. The CDR3 is 15 amino acids. The CDR3 sequence is CATSDSRAGGTEAFF. The CDR3 DNA reads TGTGCCACCAGTGATTCGAGAGCGGGGGGTACTGAAGCTTTCTTT.

This clonotype was observed a few times. The CDR3 reads CASSGGTDNSPLHF. The CDR3, as DNA: TGCGCCAGCAGCGGGGGGACAGATAATTCACCCCTCCACTTT. J is TRBJ1-6 and V is TRBV5-1, with 7 bases matching TRBD1. The CDR3 is made up of 14 amino acids. V lost 4 bases to trimming and J lost 5 bases; unmatched junction nucleotides: 3. Germline CDR1 SGHRS, CDR2 YFSETQ.

This clonotype was seen more than once but under ten times. This sequence joins TRBV12-3 or TRBV12-4 and TRBJ2-4, with D unclear. The CDR3 is 14 residues long. Deletions cut 5 bases from V and 4 bases from J, with 12 bases between. The CDR3 protein is CASSPSVEKNIQYF. The CDR3 DNA sequence: TGTGCCAGCAGTCCTTCAGTTGAAAAAAACATTCAGTACTTC.